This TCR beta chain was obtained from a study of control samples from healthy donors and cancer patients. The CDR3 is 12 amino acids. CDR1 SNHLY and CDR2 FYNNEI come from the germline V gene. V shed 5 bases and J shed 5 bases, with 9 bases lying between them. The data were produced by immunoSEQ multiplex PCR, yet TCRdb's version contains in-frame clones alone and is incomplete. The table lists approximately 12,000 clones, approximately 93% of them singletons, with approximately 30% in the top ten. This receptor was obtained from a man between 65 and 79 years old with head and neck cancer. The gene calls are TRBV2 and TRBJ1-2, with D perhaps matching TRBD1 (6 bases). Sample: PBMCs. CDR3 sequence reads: CASSTGLYGYTF. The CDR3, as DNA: TGTGCCAGCAGTACAGGGTTGTATGGCTACACCTTC. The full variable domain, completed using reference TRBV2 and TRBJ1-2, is EPEVTQTPSHQVTQMGQEVILRCVPISNHLYFYWYRQILGQKVEFLVSFYNNEISEKSEIFDDQFSVERPDGSNFTLKIRSTKLEDSAMYFCASSTGLYGYTFGSGTRLTVV.